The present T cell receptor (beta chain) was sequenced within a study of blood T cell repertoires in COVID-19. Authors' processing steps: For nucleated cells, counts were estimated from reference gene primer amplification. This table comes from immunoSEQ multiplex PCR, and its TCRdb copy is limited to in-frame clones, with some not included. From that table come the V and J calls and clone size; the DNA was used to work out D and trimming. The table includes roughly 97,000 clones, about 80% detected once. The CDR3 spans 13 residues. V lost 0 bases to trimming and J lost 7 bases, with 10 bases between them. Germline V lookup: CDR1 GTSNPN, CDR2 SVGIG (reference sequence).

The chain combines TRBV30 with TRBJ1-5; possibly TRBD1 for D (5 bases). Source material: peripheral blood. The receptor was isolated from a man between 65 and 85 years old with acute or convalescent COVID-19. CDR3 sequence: CAWSVQARQPQHF. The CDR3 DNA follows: TGTGCCTGGAGTGTACAGGCACGACAGCCCCAGCATTTT.